A single sample gave rise to the 27 T cell receptor beta chains below, sequenced in a study of T cell repertoires in cytomegalovirus infection. One entry per CDR3 protein results from TCRdb running MiXCR on the reads. The data contain 200,000 to 250,000 distinct CDR3 sequences, 9% to 15% of them seen just once; the ten biggest clones take up 1.5% to 2%. The sequencing sample was made of PBMCs. The source of these receptors is a human donor in good health (CMV status not recorded). Some clones in this sample may be carry-over from other donors' samples.

The sample holds a few counts of this clonotype. The chain uses TRBV20-1 and TRBJ2-3; the D gene is possibly TRBD1 (6 bases). Germline loops: CDR1 DFQATT, CDR2 SNEGSKA (reference sequence). CDR3 length: 14 amino acids. V lost 0 bases and J 4 bases, leaving 11 bases between the germline ends. This CDR3 is CSARDVQGPDTQYF. The CDR3 DNA sequence: TGCAGTGCTAGAGATGTCCAGGGGCCAGATACGCAGTATTTT.

In DNA form, the CDR3 reads TGCAGTGCTGGACGGACAGGGGGCGTCACGGAGACCCAGTACTTC. It encodes CSAGRTGGVTETQYF. The rearrangement joins TRBV20-1 to TRBJ2-5; 11 bases fit TRBD1. J gave up 5 bases and V 5 bases, and 10 bases lay outside the gene matches. From germline, CDR1 is DFQATT and CDR2 SNEGSKA (reference sequence). This CDR3 has 15 residues.

This clonotype was found many times. The CDR3 nucleotides are TGTGCCAGCAGCGGTCTTGGTCGGACAGTTGGATTCTCTGGGGCCAACGTCCTGACTTTC. The encoded protein is CASSGLGRTVGFSGANVLTF. The chain joins TRBV7-2 to TRBJ2-6; TRBD1 might be the D (6 bases). Germline V gives CDR1 SGHTA, CDR2 FQGNSA. The CDR3 consists of 20 residues. The ends were cut back, 5 bases at V and 0 bases at J, with 23 bases in the middle.

This clonotype came up many times. This chain links TRBV7-2 with TRBJ2-2; 10 bases fit TRBD2. V gave up 5 bases and J gave up 2 bases; unmatched junction bases: 5. The CDR3 sequence is 16 residues long. In germline, CDR1 is SGHTA, CDR2 FQGNSA. CDR3 amino acids: CASSITSGANTGELFF. The CDR3 DNA follows: TGTGCCAGCAGCATAACTAGCGGGGCCAACACCGGGGAGCTGTTTTTT. Together with reference TRBV7-2 and TRBJ2-2, the CDR3 gives the full variable domain: GAGVSQSPSNKVTEKGKDVELRCDPISGHTALYWYRQSLGQGLEFLIYFQGNSAPDKSGLPSDRFSAERTGGSVSTLTIQRTQQEDSAVYLCASSITSGANTGELFFGEGSRLTVL.

This clonotype showed up many times. CDR3 amino acids: CASSLGQQGHTQYF. In nucleotides, the CDR3 is TGTGCCAGCAGCTTGGGACAGCAGGGACATACGCAGTATTTT. V is TRBV7-2 and J is TRBJ2-3, with 7 nucleotides matching TRBD1. There are 14 residues in the CDR3. CDR1 and CDR2 from the germline V gene are SGHTA and FQGNSA. After removal of 3 bases from V and 7 bases from J, the junction contained 7 bases not matched to a gene.

The gene calls are TRBV29-1 and TRBJ1-1; 7 bases map to TRBD1. J was trimmed by 2 bases and V by 7 bases; bases with no gene match: 7. In germline, CDR1 is SQVTM, CDR2 ANQGSEA. This CDR3 is 13 amino acids long. CDR3 residues: CSAAGTVNTEAFF. The CDR3 nucleotides read TGCAGCGCCGCAGGGACAGTTAACACTGAAGCTTTCTTT.

This clonotype occurred many times. V gene TRBV10-3 combines with J gene TRBJ2-7; tentative D call: TRBD2 (6 bases). CDR1 is ENHRY, CDR2 SYGVKD, per germline. Trimming left V 3 bases short and J 6 bases short, with 21 bases between. The CDR3 is 16 residues long. The CDR3: CAISENPGGAEGEQYF. In DNA, the CDR3 is TGTGCCATCAGTGAAAACCCCGGAGGAGCGGAGGGCGAGCAGTACTTC.

The chain's CDR3 is CASTRRGAYEQFF. For the CDR3, the DNA is TGTGCCAGTACCCGGAGGGGGGCATATGAGCAGTTCTTC. The V call is TRBV19, the J call TRBJ2-1; either TRBD1 or TRBD2 may supply D (6 bases each). The CDR3 length is 13 residues. Germline-derived CDR1 and CDR2 are LNHDA and SQIVND (reference sequence). The ends were cut back, 7 bases at V and 8 bases at J, with 15 bases in the middle.

For this clonotype: Just one base apart from a much larger clone, this may be a read error. The chain combines TRBV7-8 with TRBJ2-1; 14 positions agree with TRBD2. CDR1 is SGHVS and CDR2 is FQNEAQ in the germline V gene. J lost 5 bases, V lost 1 base, and 7 bases had no gene match. The CDR3 is 18 amino acids. The CDR3 loop is CASSLVETSGGANNEQFF. The CDR3 DNA is TGTGCCAGCAGCTTAGTCGAGACTAGCGGGGGGGCCAACAATGAGCAGTTCTTC.

This clonotype was observed at least ten times. The chain has TRBV12-3 or TRBV12-4 and TRBJ2-2; the D gene is possibly TRBD1 (6 bases). Deletions cut 2 bases from V and 1 base from J, with 8 bases between. There are 15 residues in the CDR3. In DNA, the CDR3 is TGTGCCAGCAGTTTAAGGGGGTGGAACACCGGGGAGCTGTTTTTT. Protein sequence: CASSLRGWNTGELFF.

This clonotype was counted many times. The genes are TRBV28 and TRBJ2-6; TRBD2 agrees at 10 bases. The V and J ends lost 2 bases and 0 bases, in that order; junction bases with no gene match: 4. From germline, CDR1 is MDHEN and CDR2 SYDVKM. The CDR3 contains 18 residues. The DNA of the CDR3 is TGTGCCAGCAGTTTACTAGCGGGAGAGGGCTCTGGGGCCAACGTCCTGACTTTC. Its translation: CASSLLAGEGSGANVLTF. The variable domain in full, completed from reference TRBV28 and TRBJ2-6, reads DVKVTQSSRYLVKRTGEKVFLECVQDMDHENMFWYRQDPGLGLRLIYFSYDVKMKEKGDIPEGYSVSREKKERFSLILESASTNQTSMYLCASSLLAGEGSGANVLTFGAGSRLTVL.

This clonotype was counted at least ten times. The chain uses TRBV7-2 and TRBJ2-3, with no clear D. Germline lookup yields CDR1 SGHTA and CDR2 FQGNSA. The CDR3 has 14 amino acids. Between the trimmed V and J ends, which lost 1 base and 2 bases, there was a span of 7 bases. The CDR3 region is CASSLGRITDTQYF. The CDR3 coding sequence is TGTGCCAGCAGCTTAGGACGGATCACAGATACGCAGTATTTT.

Notes on this clonotype: A much larger clone differs from this one at a single base, so this may be a read error. CDR3 DNA: TGTGCCAGTAGTGCGAACCCCAGGGGGCCGTCTTCGGGGACTGAAGCTTTCTTT. It yields the protein CASSANPRGPSSGTEAFF. The rearrangement links TRBV19 to TRBJ1-1, with 8 bases identical to TRBD1. Germline lookup yields CDR1 LNHDA and CDR2 SQIVND (reference sequence). The CDR3 sequence is 18 residues long. Losses at the gene ends were 5 bases for V and 5 bases for J; bases not matched to a gene: 19.

The chain combines TRBV5-1 with TRBJ2-2; 9 nucleotides line up with TRBD1. Unmatched junction bases numbered 5, after V lost 4 bases and J lost 1 base. The CDR3 runs to 16 residues. The V gene's germline CDR1 is SGHRS and CDR2 YFSETQ. The CDR3 protein is CASSTSGQGNTGELFF. DNA of the CDR3: TGCGCCAGCAGCACCTCGGGACAGGGGAACACCGGGGAGCTGTTTTTT.

There are many counts of this clonotype. This chain joins TRBV28 and TRBJ2-1; D possibly matches TRBD1 or TRBD2 (5 bases each). In germline, CDR1 is MDHEN, CDR2 SYDVKM. The CDR3 covers 15 residues. With 5 bases removed from V and 7 bases from J, the gap between germline ends came to 18 bases. The CDR3 nucleotides are TGTGCCAGCAGTGAGGGGTCTCGGCTTTGGAATGAGCAGTTCTTC. Translation gives CASSEGSRLWNEQFF.

This clonotype was seen at least ten times. This sequence joins TRBV7-2 and TRBJ1-2; 7 bases match TRBD1. Germline CDR1 SGHTA, CDR2 FQGNSA. The length of the CDR3 is 15 residues. Losses at the gene ends were 5 bases for V and 4 bases for J; bases not matched to a gene: 10. The CDR3 nucleotides read TGTGCCAGCAGCCAAGGGGCAGGGGGACCCTATGGCTACACCTTC. It yields the protein CASSQGAGGPYGYTF.

The V gene is TRBV15, the J gene TRBJ2-2; D ambiguous. The CDR3 runs to 13 residues. Germline V gene data show CDR1 as LNHNV and CDR2 as YYDKDF (reference sequence). V was shortened by 0 bases and J by 4 bases, with 3 bases between the two germline ends. CDR3 coding DNA: TGTGCCACCAGCAGAGATCCCACCGGGGAGCTGTTTTTT. The encoded protein is CATSRDPTGELFF. Complete variable domain (other parts from reference TRBV15 and TRBJ2-2): DAMVIQNPRYQVTQFGKPVTLSCSQTLNHNVMYWYQQKSSQAPKLLFHYYDKDFNNEADTPDNFQSRRPNTSFCFLDIRSPGLGDTAMYLCATSRDPTGELFFGEGSRLTVL.

This clonotype was detected many times. The chain carries TRBV7-2 and TRBJ1-6; no definite D call. V was cut by 0 bases and J by 8 bases, with 14 bases left in between. This CDR3 is built from 16 residues. CDR1 is SGHTA, CDR2 FQGNSA, per germline. The CDR3 DNA sequence: TGTGCCAGCAGCTTAGCTTCCGGAAGGGCCCATTCACCCCTCCACTTT. Translated, it gives CASSLASGRAHSPLHF.

This clonotype appeared many times. Here the CDR3 DNA reads TGTGCCAGCAGCTTGTGGACTAGCGGGAAGGGCACAGATACGCAGTATTTT. It translates to CASSLWTSGKGTDTQYF. The chain is built from TRBV7-2 and TRBJ2-3; 12 bases map to TRBD2. With 3 bases clipped from V and 1 base from J, the junction kept 5 bases outside the gene matches. Per the germline V gene, CDR1 is SGHTA and CDR2 is FQGNSA. This CDR3 comprises 17 residues.

Ten or more counts support this clonotype. The CDR3, as DNA: TGTGCTAGTGGTCCCCGGGACTATAACACCGGGGAGCTGTTTTTT. It translates to CASGPRDYNTGELFF. The chain couples TRBV12-5 to TRBJ2-2, with 7 bases lining up with TRBD2. From germline, CDR1 is LGHNT and CDR2 FRNRAP. The CDR3 consists of 15 residues. The V and J ends lost 5 bases and 2 bases, in that order; junction bases with no gene match: 5. Using reference TRBV12-5 and TRBJ2-2 for the parts outside the CDR3, the full variable domain is DARVTQTPRHKVTEMGQEVTMRCQPILGHNTVFWYRQTMMQGLELLAYFRNRAPLDDSGMPKDRFSAEMPDATLATLKIQPSEPRDSAVYFCASGPRDYNTGELFFGEGSRLTVL.

This clonotype was seen repeatedly, ten times or more. The V gene is TRBV7-9, the J gene TRBJ2-3; 7 bases agree with TRBD2. Germline values: CDR1 SEHNR, CDR2 FQNEAQ (reference sequence). This CDR3 has 16 amino acids. V lost 4 bases and J lost 4; bases outside the gene matches: 11. The chain's CDR3 is CASSSLRGELADTQYF. The DNA of the CDR3 is TGTGCCAGCAGCTCTTTACGGGGGGAATTGGCAGATACGCAGTATTTT. Filled out from reference TRBV7-9 and TRBJ2-3, the complete variable domain reads DTGVSQNPRHKITKRGQNVTFRCDPISEHNRLYWYRQTLGQGPEFLTYFQNEAQLEKSRLLSDRFSAERPKGSFSTLEIQRTEQGDSAMYLCASSSLRGELADTQYFGPGTRLTVL.

There are many counts of this clonotype. The V and J genes are TRBV28 and TRBJ2-2, with D perhaps TRBD1 (6 bases). The CDR3 is 13 amino acids. CDR1 MDHEN and CDR2 SYDVKM come from the germline V gene. Trimming stripped 10 bases from V and 5 bases from J, with 14 bases between. This CDR3 reads CAIQGWRTGELFF. DNA for the CDR3: TGTGCCATACAGGGTTGGCGAACCGGGGAGCTGTTTTTT.

This clonotype was found many times. This rearrangement joins TRBV20-1 to TRBJ1-5; no definite D call. This CDR3 contains 16 residues. The germline V gene encodes CDR1 DFQATT and CDR2 SNEGSKA (reference sequence). V lost 0 bases, J lost 0 bases, and 12 bases lay in between. CDR3 nucleotide sequence: TGCAGTGCTAGAGATGGTACGGTTTATAGCAATCAGCCCCAGCATTTT. Its protein is CSARDGTVYSNQPQHF.

In its sample, this clonotype was seen many times. The rearrangement uses TRBV7-9 and TRBJ2-7; unclear D gene. This CDR3 has 14 residues. Germline CDR1 is SEHNR and CDR2 is FQNEAQ (reference sequence). The V gene lost 3 bases and the J gene lost 0 bases, with 9 bases spanning the gap. CDR3 sequence (DNA): TGTGCCAGCAGCTTCCTAGGTAGCTCCTACGAGCAGTACTTC. It codes for CASSFLGSSYEQYF. Full variable domain (missing parts from reference TRBV7-9 and TRBJ2-7): DTGVSQNPRHKITKRGQNVTFRCDPISEHNRLYWYRQTLGQGPEFLTYFQNEAQLEKSRLLSDRFSAERPKGSFSTLEIQRTEQGDSAMYLCASSFLGSSYEQYFGPGTRLTVT.

This clonotype was observed many times. CDR3 nucleotide sequence: TGTGCCAGCAGCCTCCTCGGCGGGAGGGCCGGGAAGGAGCAGTTCTTC. Its protein product is CASSLLGGRAGKEQFF. The chain combines TRBV5-5 with TRBJ2-1; TRBD2 aligns across 9 bases. The CDR3 length is 16 residues. Germline values: CDR1 SGHKS, CDR2 YYEKEE (reference sequence). V shed 4 bases and J 10 bases; nucleotides not matched to a gene: 15.

This clonotype was seen a few times. The chain couples TRBV10-3 to TRBJ2-5; D may be TRBD1 (6 bases). This CDR3 spans 14 amino acids. Per the germline V gene, CDR1 is ENHRY and CDR2 is SYGVKD. Trimming left V 6 bases short and J 1 base short, with 12 bases between. CDR3 loop: CAISSMDSQETQYF. The CDR3 DNA is TGTGCCATCAGCTCCATGGACAGCCAAGAGACCCAGTACTTC.

This clonotype showed up many times. V and J are TRBV19 and TRBJ1-2, with 7 bases matching TRBD1. Unmatched junction bases numbered 15, after V lost 7 bases and J lost 4 bases. Germline V lookup: CDR1 LNHDA, CDR2 SQIVND (reference sequence). The CDR3 length is 16 residues. The CDR3 loop is CASTARTGNYSYGYTF. The CDR3 DNA sequence: TGTGCCAGTACCGCCCGGACAGGCAACTACTCCTATGGCTACACCTTC.